A selection of T cell receptor beta chains follows, all from one sample in a study of sequential checkpoint blockade in melanoma. Some clones are missing from TCRdb's copy, which holds only in-frame ones; the method was immunoSEQ multiplex PCR. This table holds some 17,000 clones, roughly two thirds found once. Here the sequenced sample was CD8+ T cells sorted from blood (inferred from file names), taken from a patient given nivolumab and ipilimumab in sequence. The origin of the receptors is a human donor with melanoma. Each CDR3 is given with its conserved first and last residue. Fields, in order: J gene, D gene, clone size, V gene, CDR3 protein, CDR3 DNA. The D gene is left open where the match is weak. The size field is filled for only some rows; it gives once, few, many or a size class.

TRBJ2-7 | - | - | TRBV14 | CASSQVGHYEQYF | TGTGCCAGCAGCCAAGTTGGCCACTACGAGCAGTACTTC
TRBJ1-5 | TRBD1 | - | TRBV4-3 | CASSLGTAYSNQPQHF | TGCGCCAGCAGCCTGGGGACAGCTTATAGCAATCAGCCCCAGCATTTT
TRBJ2-7 | TRBD1 | few | TRBV4-3 | CASSHDRAGYEQYF | TGCGCCAGCAGCCACGACAGGGCTGGCTACGAGCAGTACTTC
TRBJ1-5 | - | - | TRBV5-6 | CASSLGGAGRPQHF | TGTGCCAGCAGCTTGGGCGGGGCCGGCCGGCCCCAGCATTTT
TRBJ1-2 | TRBD1 | - | TRBV6-5 | CASSYWEGTGTGYTF | TGTGCCAGCAGTTACTGGGAAGGGACAGGTACTGGCTACACCTTC
TRBJ2-1 | TRBD2 | - | TRBV9 | CASSPSGSSYNEQFF | TGTGCCAGCTCACCCAGCGGGAGCTCCTACAATGAGCAGTTCTTC
TRBJ2-2 | - | - | TRBV5-1 | CASSLTGVYVPGANTGELFF | TGCGCCAGCAGCTTGACTGGGGTTTATGTCCCGGGGGCGAACACCGGGGAGCTGTTTTTT
TRBJ1-2 | - | - | TRBV27 | CASSTITGYGYTF | TGTGCCAGCAGTACGATAACAGGGTATGGCTACACCTTC
TRBJ2-7 | - | - | TRBV6-5 | CASTSVQYEQYF | TGTGCCAGCACCTCAGTCCAGTACGAGCAGTACTTC
TRBJ2-1 | - | - | TRBV5-6 | CASSLDGSSYNEQFF | TGTGCCAGCAGCTTGGACGGGAGTTCTTACAATGAGCAGTTCTTC
TRBJ1-1 | TRBD1 | - | TRBV5-1 | CASRGGADTEAFF | TGCGCCAGCAGAGGGGGCGCCGACACTGAAGCTTTCTTT
TRBJ1-2 | TRBD1 | few | TRBV4-1 | CASSQWRTGDDYGYTF | TGCGCCAGCAGCCAATGGCGGACAGGGGATGACTATGGCTACACCTTC
TRBJ1-3 | - | - | TRBV19 | CASSMRTAGNTIYF | TGTGCCAGTAGTATGAGGACAGCTGGAAACACCATATATTTT
TRBJ1-3 | - | - | TRBV7-9 | CASLGGTGNTIYF | TGTGCCAGCCTAGGTGGTACCGGAAACACCATATATTTT
TRBJ2-7 | - | - | TRBV5-1 | CASSYSGEQYF | TGCGCCAGCAGCTATAGCGGCGAGCAGTACTTC
TRBJ2-5 | TRBD2 | - | TRBV2 | CASSESRLAGNSEETQYF | TGTGCCAGCAGTGAGTCTCGACTAGCGGGAAACTCTGAAGAGACCCAGTACTTC
TRBJ2-3 | - | - | TRBV2 | CASSDRAADTQYF | TGTGCCAGCAGTGATCGAGCGGCAGATACGCAGTATTTT
TRBJ2-3 | TRBD1 | - | TRBV27 | CASSGRDRGSTDTQYF | TGTGCCAGCAGTGGACGGGACAGGGGAAGCACAGATACGCAGTATTTT
TRBJ2-5 | - | - | TRBV4-3 | CASSQLWQGREETQYF | TGCGCCAGCAGCCAATTGTGGCAGGGGCGGGAAGAGACCCAGTACTTC
TRBJ2-7 | - | few | TRBV5-3 | CASSLKGMGYEQYF | TGTGCCAGCAGCTTGAAGGGGATGGGGTACGAGCAGTACTTC
TRBJ2-2 | - | - | TRBV4-3 | CASSGTERGSTGELFF | TGCGCCAGCAGCGGTACGGAGAGAGGTTCCACCGGGGAGCTGTTTTTT
TRBJ2-3 | - | few | TRBV2 | CASSPQIWTEESTDTQYF | TGTGCCAGCAGTCCGCAAATTTGGACAGAAGAATCCACAGATACGCAGTATTTT
TRBJ2-7 | - | once | TRBV6-5 | CASSYSSRHTYEQYF | TGTGCCAGCAGTTACTCGTCCCGACACACCTACGAGCAGTACTTC
TRBJ2-7 | TRBD1 | - | TRBV6-4 | CASSKSQGGHEQYF | TGTGCCAGCAGTAAATCACAGGGGGGCCACGAGCAGTACTTC
TRBJ2-5 | TRBD2 | - | TRBV10-3 | CAISDLAGGSETQYF | TGTGCCATCAGTGACCTAGCGGGGGGGAGCGAGACCCAGTACTTC
TRBJ2-1 | TRBD2 | - | TRBV9 | CASSAATTSGRAVEQFF | TGTGCCAGCAGCGCCGCTACAACTAGCGGGAGGGCCGTTGAGCAGTTCTTC
TRBJ1-4 | - | - | TRBV19 | CASSTWEGKLFF | TGTGCCAGTAGTACCTGGGAGGGGAAACTGTTTTTT